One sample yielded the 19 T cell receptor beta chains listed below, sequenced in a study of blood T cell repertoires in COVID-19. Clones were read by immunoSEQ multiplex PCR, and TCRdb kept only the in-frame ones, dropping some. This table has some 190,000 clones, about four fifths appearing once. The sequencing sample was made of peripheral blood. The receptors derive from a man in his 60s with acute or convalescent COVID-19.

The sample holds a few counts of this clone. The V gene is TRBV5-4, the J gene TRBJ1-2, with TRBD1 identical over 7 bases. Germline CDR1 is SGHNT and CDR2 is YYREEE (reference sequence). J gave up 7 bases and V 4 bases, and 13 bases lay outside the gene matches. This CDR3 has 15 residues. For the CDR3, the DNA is TGTGCCAGCAGCCAAAAGACAGGGTTGGAGTTTGGCTACACCTTC. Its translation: CASSQKTGLEFGYTF.

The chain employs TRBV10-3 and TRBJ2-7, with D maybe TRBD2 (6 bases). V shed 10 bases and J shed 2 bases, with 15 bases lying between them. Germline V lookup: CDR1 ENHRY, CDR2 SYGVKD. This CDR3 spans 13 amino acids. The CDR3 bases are TGTGCCACCACCGGGACTTCCACCTACGAGCAGTACTTC. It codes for CATTGTSTYEQYF.

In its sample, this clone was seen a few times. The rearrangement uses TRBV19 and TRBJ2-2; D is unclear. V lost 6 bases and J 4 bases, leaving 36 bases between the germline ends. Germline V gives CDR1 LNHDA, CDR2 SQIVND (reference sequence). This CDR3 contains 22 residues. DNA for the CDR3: TGTGCCAGTAGCGAACCTCGAACTCCCCTCACTTGGCAAGCGCCGGGCACCGGGGAGCTGTTTTTT. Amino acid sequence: CASSEPRTPLTWQAPGTGELFF.

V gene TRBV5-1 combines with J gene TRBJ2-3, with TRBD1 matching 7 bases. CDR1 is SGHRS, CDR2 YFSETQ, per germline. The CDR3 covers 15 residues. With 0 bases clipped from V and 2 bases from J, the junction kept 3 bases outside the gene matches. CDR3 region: CASSLGDRATDTQYF. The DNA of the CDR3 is TGCGCCAGCAGCTTGGGGGACAGAGCCACAGATACGCAGTATTTT.

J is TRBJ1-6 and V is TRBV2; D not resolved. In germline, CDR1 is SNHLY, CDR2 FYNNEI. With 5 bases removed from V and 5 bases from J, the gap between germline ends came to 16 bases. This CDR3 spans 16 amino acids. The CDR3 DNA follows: TGTGCCAGCAGTCCTCTGGGGAGTGCTAATAATTCACCCCTCCACTTT. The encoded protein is CASSPLGSANNSPLHF.

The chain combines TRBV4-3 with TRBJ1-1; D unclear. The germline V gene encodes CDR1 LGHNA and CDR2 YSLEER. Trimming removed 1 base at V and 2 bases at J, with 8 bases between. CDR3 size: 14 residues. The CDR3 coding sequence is TGCGCCAGCAGCCAAGGAGGGTATAACACTGAAGCTTTCTTT. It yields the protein CASSQGGYNTEAFF.

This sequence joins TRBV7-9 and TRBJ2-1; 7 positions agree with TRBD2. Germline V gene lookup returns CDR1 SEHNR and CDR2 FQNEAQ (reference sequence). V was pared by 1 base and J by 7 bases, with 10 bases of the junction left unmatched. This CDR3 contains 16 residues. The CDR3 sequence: CASSLEGLRGGNEQFF. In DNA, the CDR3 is TGTGCCAGCAGCTTAGAGGGACTACGGGGAGGGAATGAGCAGTTCTTC.

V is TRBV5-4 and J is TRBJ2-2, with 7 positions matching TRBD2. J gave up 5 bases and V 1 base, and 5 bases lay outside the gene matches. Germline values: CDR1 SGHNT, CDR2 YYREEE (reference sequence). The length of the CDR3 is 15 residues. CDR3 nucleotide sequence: TGTGCCAGCAGCTTGTTAGGCGGGGGAACCGGGGAGCTGTTTTTT. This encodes CASSLLGGGTGELFF.

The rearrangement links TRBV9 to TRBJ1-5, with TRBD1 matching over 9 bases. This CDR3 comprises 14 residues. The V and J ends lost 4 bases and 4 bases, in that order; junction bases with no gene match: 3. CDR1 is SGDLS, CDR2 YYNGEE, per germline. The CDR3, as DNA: TGTGCCAGCAGCCCGGGACAGGGTAATCAGCCCCAGCATTTT. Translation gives CASSPGQGNQPQHF.

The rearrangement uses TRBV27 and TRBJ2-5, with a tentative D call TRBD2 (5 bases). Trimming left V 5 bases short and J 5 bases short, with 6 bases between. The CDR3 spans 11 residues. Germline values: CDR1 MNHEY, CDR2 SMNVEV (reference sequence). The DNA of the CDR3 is TGTGCCAGCAGTGAGCGGGAGACCCAGTACTTC. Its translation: CASSERETQYF.

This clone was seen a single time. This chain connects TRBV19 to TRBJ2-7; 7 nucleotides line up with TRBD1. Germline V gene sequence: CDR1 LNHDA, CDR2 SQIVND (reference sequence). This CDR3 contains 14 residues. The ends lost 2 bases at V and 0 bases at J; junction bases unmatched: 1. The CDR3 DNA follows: TGTGCCAGTAGTATACGGGACAGCTCCTACGAGCAGTACTTC. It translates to CASSIRDSSYEQYF.

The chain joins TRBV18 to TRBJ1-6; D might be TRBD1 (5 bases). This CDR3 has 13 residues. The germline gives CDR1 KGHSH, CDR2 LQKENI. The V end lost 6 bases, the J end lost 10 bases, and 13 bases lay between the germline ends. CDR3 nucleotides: TGTGCCAGCTCCTCCGGGGGGAAATCACCCCTCCACTTT. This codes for CASSSGGKSPLHF.

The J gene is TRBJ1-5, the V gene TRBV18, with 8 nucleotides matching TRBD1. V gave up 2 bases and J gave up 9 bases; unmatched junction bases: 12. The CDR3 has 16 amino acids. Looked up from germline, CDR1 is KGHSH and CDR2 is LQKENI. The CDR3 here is CASSPSRLTGEAPQHF. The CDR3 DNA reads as TGTGCCAGCTCACCAAGCAGGCTGACAGGGGAAGCGCCCCAGCATTTT.

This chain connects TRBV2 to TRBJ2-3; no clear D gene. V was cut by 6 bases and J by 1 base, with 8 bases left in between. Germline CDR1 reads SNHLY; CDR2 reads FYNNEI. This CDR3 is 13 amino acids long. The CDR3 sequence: CASSPSRTDTQYF. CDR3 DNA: TGTGCCAGCAGCCCCTCCCGCACAGATACGCAGTATTTT.

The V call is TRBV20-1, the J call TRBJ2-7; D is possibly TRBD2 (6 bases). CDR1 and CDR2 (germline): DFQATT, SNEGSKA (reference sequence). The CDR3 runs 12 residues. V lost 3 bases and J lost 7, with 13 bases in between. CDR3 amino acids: CSASLLAGEQYF. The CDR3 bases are TGCAGTGCTAGTCTACTAGCAGGGGAGCAGTACTTC.

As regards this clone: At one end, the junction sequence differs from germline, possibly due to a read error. The CDR3 DNA reads as TGTGCCAGCAGTTACGGGTCCCGTCAGGGGGTCTTC. This sequence encodes CASSYGSRQGVF. The J gene is TRBJ2-1, the V gene TRBV6-2 or TRBV6-3, with 7 bases matching TRBD1. The CDR3 has 12 amino acids. The V gene's germline CDR1 is MNHEY and CDR2 SVGEGT.

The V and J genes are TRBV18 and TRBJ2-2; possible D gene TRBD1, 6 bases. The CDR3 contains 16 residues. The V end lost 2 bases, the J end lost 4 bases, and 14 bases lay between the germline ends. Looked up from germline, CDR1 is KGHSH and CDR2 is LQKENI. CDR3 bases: TGTGCCAGCTCACCAAAGGACAGTTTTCTCACCGGGGAGCTGTTTTTT. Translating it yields CASSPKDSFLTGELFF.

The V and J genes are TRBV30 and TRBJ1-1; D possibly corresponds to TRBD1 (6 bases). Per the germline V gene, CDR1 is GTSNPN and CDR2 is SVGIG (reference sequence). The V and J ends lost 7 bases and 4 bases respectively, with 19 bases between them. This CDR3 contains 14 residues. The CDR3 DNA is TGTGCCTCATTCAAACAGGGTTCCGGCACTGAAGCTTTCTTT. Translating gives CASFKQGSGTEAFF.

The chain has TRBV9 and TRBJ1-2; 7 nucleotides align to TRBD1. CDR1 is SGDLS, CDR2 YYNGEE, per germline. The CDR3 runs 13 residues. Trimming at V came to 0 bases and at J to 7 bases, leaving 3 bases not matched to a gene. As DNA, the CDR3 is TGTGCCAGCAGCGTAGGAGGGGGCGCTGGCTACACCTTC. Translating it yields CASSVGGGAGYTF.